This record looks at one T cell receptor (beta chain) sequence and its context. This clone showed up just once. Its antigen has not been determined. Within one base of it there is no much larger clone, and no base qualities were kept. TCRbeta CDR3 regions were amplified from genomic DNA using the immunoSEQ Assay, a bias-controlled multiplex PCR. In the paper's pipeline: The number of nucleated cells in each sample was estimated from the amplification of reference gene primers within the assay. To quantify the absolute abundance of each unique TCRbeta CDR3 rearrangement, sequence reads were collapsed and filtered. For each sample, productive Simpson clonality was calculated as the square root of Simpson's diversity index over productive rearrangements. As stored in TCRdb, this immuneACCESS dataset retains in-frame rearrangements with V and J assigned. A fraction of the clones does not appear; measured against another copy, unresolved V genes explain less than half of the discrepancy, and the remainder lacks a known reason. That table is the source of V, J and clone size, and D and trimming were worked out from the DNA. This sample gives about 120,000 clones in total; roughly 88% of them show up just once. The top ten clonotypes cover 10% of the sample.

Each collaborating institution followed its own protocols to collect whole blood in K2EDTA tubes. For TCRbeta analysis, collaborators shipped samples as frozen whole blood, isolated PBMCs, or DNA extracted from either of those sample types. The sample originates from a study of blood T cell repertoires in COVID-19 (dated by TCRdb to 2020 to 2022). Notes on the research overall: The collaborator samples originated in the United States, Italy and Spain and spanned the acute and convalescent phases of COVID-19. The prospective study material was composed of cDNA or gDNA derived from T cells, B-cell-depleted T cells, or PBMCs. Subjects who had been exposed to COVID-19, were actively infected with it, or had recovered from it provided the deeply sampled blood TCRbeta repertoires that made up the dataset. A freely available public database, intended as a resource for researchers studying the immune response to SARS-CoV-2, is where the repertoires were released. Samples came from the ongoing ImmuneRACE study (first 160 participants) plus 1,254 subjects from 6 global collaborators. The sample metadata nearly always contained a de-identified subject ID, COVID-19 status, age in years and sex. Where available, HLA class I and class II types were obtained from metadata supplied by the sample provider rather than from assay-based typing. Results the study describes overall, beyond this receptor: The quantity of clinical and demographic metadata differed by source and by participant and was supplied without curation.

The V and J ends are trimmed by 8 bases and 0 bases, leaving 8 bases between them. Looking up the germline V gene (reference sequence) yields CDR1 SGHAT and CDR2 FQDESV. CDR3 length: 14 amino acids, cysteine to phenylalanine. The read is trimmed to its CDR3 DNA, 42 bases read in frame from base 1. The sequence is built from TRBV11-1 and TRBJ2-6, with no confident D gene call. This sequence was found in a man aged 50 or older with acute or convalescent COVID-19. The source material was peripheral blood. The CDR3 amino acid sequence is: CASSSSSGANVLTF. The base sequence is TGTGCCAGCTCGTCGAGCTCTGGGGCCAACGTCCTGACTTTC.